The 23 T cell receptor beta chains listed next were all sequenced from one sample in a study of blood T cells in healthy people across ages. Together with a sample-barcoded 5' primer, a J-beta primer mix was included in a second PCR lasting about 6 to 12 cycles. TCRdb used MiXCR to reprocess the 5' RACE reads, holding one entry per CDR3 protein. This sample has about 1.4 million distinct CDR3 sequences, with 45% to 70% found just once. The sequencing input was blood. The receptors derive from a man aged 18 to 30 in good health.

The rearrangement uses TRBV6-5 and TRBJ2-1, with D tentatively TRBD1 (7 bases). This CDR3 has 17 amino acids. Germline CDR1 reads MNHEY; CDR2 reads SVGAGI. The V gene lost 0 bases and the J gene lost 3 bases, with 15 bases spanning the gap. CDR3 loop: CASSYSVWQGGYNEQFF. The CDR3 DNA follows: TGTGCCAGCAGTTACTCGGTTTGGCAGGGGGGCTACAATGAGCAGTTCTTC.

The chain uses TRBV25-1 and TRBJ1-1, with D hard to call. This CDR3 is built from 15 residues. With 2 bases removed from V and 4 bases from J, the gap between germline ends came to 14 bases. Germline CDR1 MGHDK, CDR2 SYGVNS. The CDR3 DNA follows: TGTGCCAGCAGTGAAACGGAACTGTCGGGCACTGAAGCTTTCTTT. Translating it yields CASSETELSGTEAFF.

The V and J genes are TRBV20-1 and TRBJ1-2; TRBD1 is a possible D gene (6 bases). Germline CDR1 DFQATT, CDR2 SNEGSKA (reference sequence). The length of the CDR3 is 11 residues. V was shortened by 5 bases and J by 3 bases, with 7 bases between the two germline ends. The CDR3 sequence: CSAPGDYGYTF. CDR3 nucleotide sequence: TGCAGTGCTCCAGGGGACTATGGCTACACCTTC.

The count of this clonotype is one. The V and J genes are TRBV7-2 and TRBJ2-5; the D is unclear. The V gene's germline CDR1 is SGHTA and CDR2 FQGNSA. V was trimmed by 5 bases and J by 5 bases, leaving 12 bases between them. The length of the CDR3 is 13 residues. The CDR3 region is CASSQSEVETQYF. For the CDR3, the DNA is TGTGCCAGCAGCCAAAGTGAGGTGGAGACCCAGTACTTC.

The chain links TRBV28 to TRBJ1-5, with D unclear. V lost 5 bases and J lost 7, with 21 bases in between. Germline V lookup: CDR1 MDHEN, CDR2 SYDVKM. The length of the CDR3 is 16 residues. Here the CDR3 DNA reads TGTGCCAGCAGTCCCGGTGGCGGGCCGGCACTCCAGCCCCAGCATTTT. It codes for CASSPGGGPALQPQHF.

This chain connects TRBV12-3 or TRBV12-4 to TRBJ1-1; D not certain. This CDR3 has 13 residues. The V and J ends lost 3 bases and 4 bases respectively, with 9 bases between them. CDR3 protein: CASSFGVTTEAFF. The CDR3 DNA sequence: TGTGCCAGCAGTTTTGGGGTGACCACTGAAGCTTTCTTT.

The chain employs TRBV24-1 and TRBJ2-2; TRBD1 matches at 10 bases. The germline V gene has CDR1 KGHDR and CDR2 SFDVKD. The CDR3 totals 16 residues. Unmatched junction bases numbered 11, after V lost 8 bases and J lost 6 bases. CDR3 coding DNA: TGTGCCACCAAAGCCCCAGGACAGGGGGGGTCCGGGGAGCTGTTTTTT. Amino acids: CATKAPGQGGSGELFF.

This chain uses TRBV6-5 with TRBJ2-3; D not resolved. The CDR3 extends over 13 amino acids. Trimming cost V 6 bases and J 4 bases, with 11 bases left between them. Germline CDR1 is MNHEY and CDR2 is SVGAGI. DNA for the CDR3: TGTGCCAGCAGAGAAAGGGTCGCAGATACGCAGTATTTT. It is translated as CASRERVADTQYF.

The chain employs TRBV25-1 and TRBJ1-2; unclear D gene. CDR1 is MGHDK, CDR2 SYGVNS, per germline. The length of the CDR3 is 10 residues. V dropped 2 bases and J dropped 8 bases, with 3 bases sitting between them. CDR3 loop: CASSEEGYTF. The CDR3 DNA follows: TGTGCCAGCAGTGAAGAGGGCTACACCTTC.

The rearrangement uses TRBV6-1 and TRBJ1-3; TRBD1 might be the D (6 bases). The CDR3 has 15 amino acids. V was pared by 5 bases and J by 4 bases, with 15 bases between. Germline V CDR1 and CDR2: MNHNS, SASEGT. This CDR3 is CASSRNREGGNTIYF. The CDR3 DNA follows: TGTGCCAGCAGTCGGAACAGGGAAGGAGGAAACACCATATATTTT.

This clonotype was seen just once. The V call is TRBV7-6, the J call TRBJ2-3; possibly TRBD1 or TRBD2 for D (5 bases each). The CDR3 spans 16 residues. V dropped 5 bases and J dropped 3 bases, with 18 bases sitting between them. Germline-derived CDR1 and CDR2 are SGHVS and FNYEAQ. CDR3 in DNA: TGTGCCAGCAGCGCAACCGGGGCTGCCAGGACAGATACGCAGTATTTT. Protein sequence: CASSATGAARTDTQYF.

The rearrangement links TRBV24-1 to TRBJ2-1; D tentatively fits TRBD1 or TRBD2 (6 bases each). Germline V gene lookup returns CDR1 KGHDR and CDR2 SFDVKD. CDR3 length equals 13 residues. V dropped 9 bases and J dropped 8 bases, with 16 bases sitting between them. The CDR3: CATGGQGGDEQFF. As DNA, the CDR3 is TGTGCCACCGGGGGGCAGGGCGGGGATGAGCAGTTCTTC.

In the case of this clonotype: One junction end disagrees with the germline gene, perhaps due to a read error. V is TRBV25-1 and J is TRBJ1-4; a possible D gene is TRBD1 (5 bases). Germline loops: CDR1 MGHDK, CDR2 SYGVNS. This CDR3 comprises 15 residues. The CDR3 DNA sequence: TGCGCCAGCAGTGTCTTAACCGGGGCCTTTGAAAAACTGTTTTTT. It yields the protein CASSVLTGAFEKLFF.

The CDR3 bases are TGTGCCAGCAGCTTAAATCCGGGGACGAGCTCCTACGAGCAGTACTTC. This gives the protein CASSLNPGTSSYEQYF. The chain joins TRBV7-9 to TRBJ2-7; D might be TRBD1 or TRBD2, each matching 5 bases. CDR1 and CDR2 (germline): SEHNR, FQNEAQ (reference sequence). The CDR3 contains 16 residues. V was pared by 2 bases and J by 0 bases, with 14 bases between.

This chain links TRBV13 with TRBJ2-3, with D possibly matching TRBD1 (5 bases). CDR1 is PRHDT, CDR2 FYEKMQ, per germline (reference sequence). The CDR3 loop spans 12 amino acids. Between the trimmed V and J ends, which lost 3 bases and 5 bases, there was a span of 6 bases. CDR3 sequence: CASSFRVDTQYF. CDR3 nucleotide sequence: TGTGCCAGCAGCTTCAGGGTAGATACGCAGTATTTT. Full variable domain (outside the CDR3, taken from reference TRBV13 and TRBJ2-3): AAGVIQSPRHLIKEKRETATLKCYPIPRHDTVYWYQQGPGQDPQFLISFYEKMQSDKGSIPDRFSAQQFSDYHSELNMSSLELGDSALYFCASSFRVDTQYFGPGTRLTVL.

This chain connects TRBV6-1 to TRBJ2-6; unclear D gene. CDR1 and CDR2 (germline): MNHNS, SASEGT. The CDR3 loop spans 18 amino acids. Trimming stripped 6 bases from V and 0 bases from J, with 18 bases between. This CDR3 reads CASSSNLKAYSGANVLTF. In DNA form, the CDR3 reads TGTGCCAGCAGCTCCAATCTGAAGGCGTACTCTGGGGCCAACGTCCTGACTTTC.

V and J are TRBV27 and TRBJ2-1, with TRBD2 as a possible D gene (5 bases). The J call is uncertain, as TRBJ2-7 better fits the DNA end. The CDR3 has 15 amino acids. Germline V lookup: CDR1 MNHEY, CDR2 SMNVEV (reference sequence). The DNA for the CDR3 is TGTGCCAGCAGTCCCCCCGAGGGAATTGGCTACGAGCAGTACTTC. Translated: CASSPPEGIGYEQYF.

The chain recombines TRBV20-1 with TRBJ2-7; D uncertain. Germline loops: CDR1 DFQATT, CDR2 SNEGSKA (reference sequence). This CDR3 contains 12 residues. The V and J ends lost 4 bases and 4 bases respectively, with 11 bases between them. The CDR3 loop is CSATSTLYEQYF. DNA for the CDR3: TGCAGTGCTACTAGTACCCTTTACGAGCAGTACTTC.

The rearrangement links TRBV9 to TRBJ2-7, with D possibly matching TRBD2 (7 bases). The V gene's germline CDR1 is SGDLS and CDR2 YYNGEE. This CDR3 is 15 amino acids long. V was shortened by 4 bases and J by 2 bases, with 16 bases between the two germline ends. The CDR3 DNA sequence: TGTGCCAGCAGCCCCGGGGGGCGCGGACCCTACGAGCAGTACTTC. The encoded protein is CASSPGGRGPYEQYF. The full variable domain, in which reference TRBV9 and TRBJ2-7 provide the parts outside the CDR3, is DSGVTQTPKHLITATGQRVTLRCSPRSGDLSVYWYQQSLDQGLQFLIQYYNGEERAKGNILERFSAQQFPDLHSELNLSSLELGDSALYFCASSPGGRGPYEQYFGPGTRLTVT.

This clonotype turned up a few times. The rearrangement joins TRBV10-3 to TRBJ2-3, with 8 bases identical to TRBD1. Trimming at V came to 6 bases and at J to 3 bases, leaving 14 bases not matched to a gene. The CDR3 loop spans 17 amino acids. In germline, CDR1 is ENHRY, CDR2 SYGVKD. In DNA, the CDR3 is TGTGCCATCAGCCACTTCTCTGGACAGGGAATAACAGATACGCAGTATTTT. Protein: CAISHFSGQGITDTQYF.

The CDR3 protein is CASLQGYSYNEQFF. The CDR3 DNA follows: TGTGCCAGCCTACAGGGGTACTCCTACAATGAGCAGTTCTTC. The chain links TRBV12-3 or TRBV12-4 to TRBJ2-1; 7 nucleotides match TRBD1. The V gene end was trimmed by 8 bases and the J gene end by 0 bases; junction bases not matched to a gene: 4. CDR3 length: 14 residues.

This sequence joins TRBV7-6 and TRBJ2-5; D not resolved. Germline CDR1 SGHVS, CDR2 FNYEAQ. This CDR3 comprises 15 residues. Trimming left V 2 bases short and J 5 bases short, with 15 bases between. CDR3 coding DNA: TGTGCCAGCAGCTTAAAGTACCCATTGGGGGAGACCCAGTACTTC. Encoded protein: CASSLKYPLGETQYF.

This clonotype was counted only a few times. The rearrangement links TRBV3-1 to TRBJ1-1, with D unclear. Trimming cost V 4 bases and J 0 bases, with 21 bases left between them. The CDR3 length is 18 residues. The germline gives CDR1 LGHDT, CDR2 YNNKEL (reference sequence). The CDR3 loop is CASSPPAYNWKMNTEAFF. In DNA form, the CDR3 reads TGTGCCAGCAGCCCCCCGGCGTACAATTGGAAAATGAACACTGAAGCTTTCTTT.